The 2 T cell receptor beta chains given below trace back to one sample, sequenced in a study of shared clonotypes between healthy human individuals. Clones were sequenced by immunoSEQ multiplex PCR, and TCRdb holds only the in-frame ones, with some missing. This sample has 2 million to 2.5 million clones, with 80% to 95% found just once. The sequenced sample consisted of naive CD4+ T cells from PBMCs. Subset of the sample: CD45RA+ positively selected. All receptors come from a man aged 18-30 years in good health. Some clones in this sample may be carry-over from other donors' samples.

The V call is TRBV6-1, the J call TRBJ1-5; TRBD1 matches 7 bases. This CDR3 has 15 amino acids. Germline CDR1 and CDR2: MNHNS and SASEGT. V lost 5 bases and J lost 4; bases outside the gene matches: 8. The CDR3 nucleotides are TGTGCCAGCAGTCTACAGGGGTTAGGTAATCAGCCCCAGCATTTT. This translates into CASSLQGLGNQPQHF.

This clone was seen only a few times. V and J are TRBV2 and TRBJ1-1; maybe TRBD1 (5 bases). Deletions cut 4 bases from V and 1 base from J, with 7 bases between. CDR1 is SNHLY, CDR2 FYNNEI, per germline. The length of the CDR3 is 13 residues. The CDR3, as DNA: TGTGCCAGCAGTGTAGGGGCGAACACTGAAGCTTTCTTT. This encodes CASSVGANTEAFF.